Listed below are T cell receptor beta chains from one sample, sequenced in a study of blood T cell repertoires in COVID-19. Clones were read by immunoSEQ multiplex PCR, and TCRdb kept only the in-frame ones, dropping some. Of roughly 400,000 clones in the sample, more than 70% were seen once. Sequencing used PBMCs or T cells enriched from blood (not recorded which). Every receptor here comes from a woman aged 18-29 years who had been exposed to COVID-19. CDR3s include the opening cysteine and the closing phenylalanine or tryptophan. The D gene is left open where the match is weak. Clone size, where shown, is once, few, many, or a class for clones that have expanded.

- | TRBJ2-5 | TRBV5-1 | TRBD2 | CASSLELAGGVETQYF | TGCGCCAGCAGCTTGGAATTGGCGGGGGGTGTTGAGACCCAGTACTTC
- | TRBJ2-7 | TRBV6-5 | - | CASSYGGGTQYEQYF | TGTGCCAGCAGTTACGGCGGCGGGACTCAATACGAGCAGTACTTC
once | TRBJ2-2 | TRBV7-3 | TRBD2 | CASSLSRGGFTGELFF | TGTGCCAGCAGCCTCTCTCGCGGGGGTTTCACCGGGGAGCTGTTTTTT
- | TRBJ1-4 | TRBV19 | - | CASSILYREIPQANEKLFF | TGTGCCAGTAGTATTCTGTACAGGGAAATCCCCCAAGCAAATGAAAAACTGTTTTTT
- | TRBJ1-1 | TRBV7-2 | TRBD1 | CASSLGQVMNTEAFF | TGTGCCAGCAGCCTAGGACAGGTTATGAACACTGAAGCTTTCTTT
- | TRBJ1-4 | TRBV6-2/TRBV6-3 | - | CASSLTGNEKLFF | TGTGCCAGCAGTTTAACAGGGAATGAAAAACTGTTTTTT
- | TRBJ2-4 | TRBV6-5 | - | CASSIAENIQYF | TGTGCCAGCAGCATAGCGGAAAACATTCAGTACTTC
once | TRBJ1-4 | TRBV2 | - | CASSGRGDTNEKLFF | TGTGCCAGCAGTGGCCGGGGGGATACTAATGAAAAACTGTTTTTT
- | TRBJ2-7 | TRBV4-1 | - | CASSQDQAPSYEQYF | TGCGCCAGCAGCCAAGATCAGGCCCCCTCCTACGAGCAGTACTTC
few | TRBJ1-5 | TRBV16 | TRBD1 | CASSQSKTGENQPQHF | TGTGCCAGCAGCCAATCGAAGACAGGGGAGAATCAGCCCCAGCATTTT
- | TRBJ2-7 | TRBV7-9 | - | CASSLVWDRDSGSDYEQYF | TGTGCCAGCAGCTTAGTTTGGGACAGGGATAGCGGGAGCGACTACGAGCAGTACTTC
- | TRBJ1-5 | TRBV14 | - | CASSQSGGLGRPGNQPQHF | TGTGCCAGCAGCCAAAGTGGAGGCTTGGGGAGACCTGGCAATCAGCCCCAGCATTTT
- | TRBJ2-7 | TRBV28 | - | CASSPRSGQNSYEQYF | TGTGCCAGCAGTCCCCGGTCTGGACAGAACTCCTACGAGCAGTACTTC
- | TRBJ1-1 | TRBV5-1 | - | CASSLDGGPNTEAFF | TGCGCCAGCAGCTTGGATGGAGGTCCGAACACTGAAGCTTTCTTT
- | TRBJ2-1 | TRBV27 | TRBD2 | CASSILWGVAGKGNEQFF | TGTGCCAGCAGTATTCTTTGGGGAGTAGCGGGTAAGGGCAATGAGCAGTTCTTC
- | TRBJ2-7 | TRBV6-1 | - | CASSGRHTLYEQYF | TGTGCCAGCAGTGGCCGACATACACTGTACGAGCAGTACTTC
- | TRBJ1-1 | TRBV18 | TRBD1 | CASSPPGTGRTEAFF | TGTGCCAGCTCACCACCCGGGACAGGGCGAACTGAAGCTTTCTTT
- | TRBJ1-1 | TRBV18 | - | CASSPESVGEAFF | TGTGCCAGCTCACCCGAAAGCGTAGGTGAAGCTTTCTTT
- | TRBJ1-5 | TRBV5-6 | TRBD1 | CASSLGRGPGNQPQHF | TGTGCCAGCAGCTTGGGCAGGGGGCCGGGCAATCAGCCCCAGCATTTT
- | TRBJ1-4 | TRBV5-6 | - | CASSSAGRGNEKLFF | TGTGCCAGCAGCTCCGCGGGAAGGGGTAATGAAAAACTGTTTTTT
few | TRBJ1-2 | TRBV28 | - | CASIPGVAGANYGYTF | TGTGCCAGCATCCCGGGGGTTGCCGGGGCTAACTATGGCTACACCTTC
- | TRBJ2-5 | TRBV27 | TRBD2 | CASSPGLAEFQETQYF | TGTGCCAGCAGTCCAGGACTAGCAGAATTTCAAGAGACCCAGTACTTC
- | TRBJ1-4 | TRBV6-5 | - | CASRRTGSANEKLFF | TGTGCCAGCAGGAGGACTGGCTCGGCTAATGAAAAACTGTTTTTT
few | TRBJ1-6 | TRBV2 | - | CASIATESSYSPLHF | TGTGCCAGCATTGCGACAGAGAGTAGCTATTCACCCCTCCACTTT
- | TRBJ2-3 | TRBV11-3 | TRBD2 | CASSLGLAGGTDTQYF | TGTGCCAGCAGCTTAGGGTTAGCGGGGGGCACAGATACGCAGTATTTT
- | TRBJ2-2 | TRBV5-1 | - | CASSLDRSTGELFF | TGCGCCAGCAGCTTGGACAGATCCACCGGGGAGCTGTTTTTT
once | TRBJ1-5 | TRBV2 | TRBD1 | CASREGQGARRVSNQPQHF | TGTGCCAGCAGGGAGGGACAGGGGGCGAGAAGGGTTAGCAATCAGCCCCAGCATTTT
- | TRBJ1-2 | TRBV3-1/TRBV3-2 | - | CASSLSGVRYGYTF | TGTGCCAGCAGTCTGTCCGGGGTCCGCTATGGCTACACCTTC
- | TRBJ2-7 | TRBV2 | TRBD2 | CASSDRTSPSEQYF | TGTGCCAGCAGTGATCGGACTAGCCCAAGCGAGCAGTACTTC
- | TRBJ1-4 | TRBV9 | - | CASSVGQGTNEKLFF | TGTGCCAGCAGCGTAGGTCAGGGAACTAATGAAAAACTGTTTTTT
- | TRBJ1-1 | TRBV11-3 | - | CASSARGSTEAFF | TGTGCCAGCAGCGCGCGGGGAAGCACTGAAGCTTTCTTT
- | TRBJ2-2 | TRBV5-4 | - | CASSLVPANTGELFF | TGTGCCAGCAGCTTGGTACCAGCGAACACCGGGGAGCTGTTTTTT
- | TRBJ2-7 | TRBV7-9 | - | CASSLAPKADEQYF | TGTGCCAGCAGCTTAGCACCCAAGGCGGACGAGCAGTACTTC
- | TRBJ2-1 | TRBV7-9 | TRBD2 | CASSAPTSSSYNEQFF | TGTGCCAGCAGCGCCCCGACTAGCTCCTCCTACAATGAGCAGTTCTTC
few | TRBJ2-7 | TRBV9 | TRBD1 | CASSVAGTGGYEQYF | TGTGCCAGCAGCGTCGCCGGGACAGGGGGCTACGAGCAGTACTTC
- | TRBJ2-7 | TRBV5-1 | TRBD2 | CASRFGGDSSYEQYF | TGCGCCAGCAGATTCGGGGGGGATAGCTCCTACGAGCAGTACTTC
few | TRBJ2-3 | TRBV14 | TRBD2 | CASSPLGRGSTDTQYF | TGTGCCAGCAGCCCCCTAGGGAGGGGTAGCACAGATACGCAGTATTTT
- | TRBJ2-3 | TRBV28 | TRBD2 | CASSLIGLAGVKDTQYF | TGTGCCAGCAGTTTAATAGGTCTAGCGGGAGTGAAAGATACGCAGTATTTT
- | TRBJ2-1 | TRBV11-2 | TRBD2 | CASSSSGAGNEQFF | TGTGCCAGCAGCTCTAGCGGGGCGGGGAATGAGCAGTTCTTC
- | TRBJ2-1 | TRBV27 | TRBD2 | CASSLGLAGDDEQFF | TGTGCCAGCAGTTTAGGGTTAGCGGGAGACGATGAGCAGTTCTTC
- | TRBJ2-1 | TRBV9 | - | CASSVVKLDGDYNEQFF | TGTGCCAGCAGCGTAGTAAAACTTGACGGGGACTACAATGAGCAGTTCTTC
- | TRBJ2-2 | TRBV24-1 | - | CATSDLGQPTGELFF | TGTGCCACCAGTGATCTAGGACAGCCCACCGGGGAGCTGTTTTTT
- | TRBJ2-2 | TRBV9 | - | CASSALLTGNRGELFF | TGTGCCAGCAGCGCACTCCTTACAGGGAATCGAGGGGAGCTGTTTTTT
- | TRBJ2-3 | TRBV5-1 | - | CASSTGGGVDTDTQYF | TGCGCCAGCAGCACAGGAGGGGGGGTCGACACAGATACGCAGTATTTT
- | TRBJ2-1 | TRBV9 | - | CASSPTQGSSYNEQFF | TGTGCCAGCAGCCCCACGCAGGGAAGCTCCTACAATGAGCAGTTCTTC
- | TRBJ2-7 | TRBV19 | TRBD2 | CASSVGLNSGSYEQYF | TGTGCCAGTAGTGTTGGGTTAAATAGCGGGTCCTACGAGCAGTACTTC
- | TRBJ2-7 | TRBV28 | - | CASRGRGYEQYF | TGTGCCAGCAGAGGCCGGGGTTACGAGCAGTACTTC
- | TRBJ1-2 | TRBV6-5 | - | CATSSEQGANYGYTF | TGTGCCACTAGTAGCGAACAGGGAGCTAACTATGGCTACACCTTC
- | TRBJ2-1 | TRBV28 | - | CASSLNRRDEQFF | TGTGCCAGCAGTTTGAATCGGCGGGACGAGCAGTTCTTC
- | TRBJ2-7 | TRBV2 | - | CASRPGTSYEQYF | TGTGCCAGCAGACCCGGGACTTCCTACGAGCAGTACTTC
few | TRBJ1-1 | TRBV29-1 | - | CSPQAEAFF | TGCAGCCCGCAGGCTGAAGCTTTCTTT
- | TRBJ2-3 | TRBV19 | - | CASTFRAGGTDTQYF | TGTGCCAGTACTTTCCGAGCGGGTGGCACAGATACGCAGTATTTT
- | TRBJ2-1 | TRBV19 | - | CASSVNSGTPFSNEQFF | TGTGCCAGTAGTGTCAACTCCGGGACTCCATTCAGCAATGAGCAGTTCTTC
- | TRBJ1-4 | TRBV28 | TRBD1 | CTSPGTDNEKLFF | TGTACCAGCCCGGGGACAGATAATGAAAAACTGTTTTTT
- | TRBJ1-6 | TRBV30 | - | CAWSVETGGNSPLHF | TGTGCCTGGAGTGTAGAGACAGGTGGTAATTCACCCCTCCACTTT